Shown below are 30 T cell receptor beta chains from a single sample sequenced in a study of shared clonotypes between healthy human individuals (dated by TCRdb to 2020 to 2022). Libraries were made using the immunoSEQ multiplex PCR assay. In its TCRdb copy, this immuneACCESS table keeps in-frame sequences only and misses some clones. Where compared with another copy, unresolved V genes explain less than half of these, and the others have no known cause. Within this sample are fewer than 3 million clones, with 85% to 95% of them counted one time only. The top ten hold 0.37% of the sample. Input material: naive CD4+ T cells from PBMCs. Sample cell subset or site, as interpreted from the label and publication: CD45RA+ positively selected. The receptors here all came from a man younger than 35 in good health. Some clones in this sample may be carry-over from other donors' samples.

This rearrangement joins TRBV28 to TRBJ2-1, with TRBD2 matching over 7 bases. This CDR3 comprises 16 residues. Germline values: CDR1 MDHEN, CDR2 SYDVKM. J gave up 6 bases and V 5 bases, and 13 bases lay outside the gene matches. CDR3 sequence reads: CASSGGGTGPFNEQFF. The CDR3, as DNA: TGTGCCAGCAGTGGGGGAGGGACGGGTCCCTTCAATGAGCAGTTCTTC.

The rearrangement joins TRBV5-6 to TRBJ2-6, with 7 bases aligning to TRBD1. The CDR3 spans 17 residues. The ends lost 6 bases at V and 3 bases at J; junction bases unmatched: 12. CDR1 SGHDT and CDR2 YYEEEE come from the germline V gene. CDR3 residues: CASILDREHGGANVLTF. As DNA, the CDR3 is TGTGCCAGCATCCTCGACAGGGAGCATGGTGGGGCCAACGTCCTGACTTTC.

The chain carries TRBV6-5 and TRBJ2-1; 8 bases agree with TRBD2. Germline values: CDR1 MNHEY, CDR2 SVGAGI. V lost 3 bases to trimming and J lost 9 bases; unmatched junction nucleotides: 10. CDR3 length: 15 residues. The CDR3, as DNA: TGTGCCAGCAGTTATGGGACTAGGGGATTGGGTGAGCAGTTCTTC. As protein: CASSYGTRGLGEQFF.

The chain employs TRBV28 and TRBJ1-5; D gene ambiguous. The ends were cut back, 7 bases at V and 6 bases at J, with 19 bases in the middle. Germline V CDR1 and CDR2: MDHEN, SYDVKM. The CDR3 covers 15 residues. CDR3 bases: TGTGCCAGCACCCACAGTAGAGGAGGTATTCAGCCCCAGCATTTT. It specifies CASTHSRGGIQPQHF.

The chain recombines TRBV5-1 with TRBJ1-5, with D uncertain. There are 15 residues in the CDR3. V was shortened by 2 bases and J by 1 base, with 10 bases between the two germline ends. Germline-derived CDR1 and CDR2 are SGHRS and YFSETQ. In nucleotides, the CDR3 is TGCGCCAGCAGCTTAGTCGGGCTAAGCAATCAGCCCCAGCATTTT. This encodes CASSLVGLSNQPQHF.

The chain combines TRBV28 with TRBJ1-1, with D hard to call. Germline values: CDR1 MDHEN, CDR2 SYDVKM. The ends were cut back, 7 bases at V and 5 bases at J, with 20 bases in the middle. CDR3 length: 15 amino acids. This CDR3 is CASTLRRTSGTEAFF. DNA for the CDR3: TGTGCCAGCACCCTGCGAAGGACGAGTGGGACTGAAGCTTTCTTT.

The V gene is TRBV30, the J gene TRBJ1-6, with a possible D match to TRBD1 (5 bases). CDR3 length: 14 residues. V dropped 0 bases and J dropped 10 bases, with 13 bases sitting between them. CDR1 is GTSNPN, CDR2 SVGIG, per germline (reference sequence). The CDR3 here is CAWSVGLERSPLHF. CDR3 nucleotide sequence: TGTGCCTGGAGTGTGGGACTAGAGAGGTCACCCCTCCACTTT.

The chain recombines TRBV18 with TRBJ1-5; no definite D call. V was shortened by 5 bases and J by 0 bases, with 17 bases between the two germline ends. CDR1 KGHSH and CDR2 LQKENI come from the germline V gene. The CDR3 has 17 residues. The CDR3 DNA is TGTGCCAGCTCATTACTCGGCGGGAGAAATAGCAATCAGCCCCAGCATTTT. This codes for CASSLLGGRNSNQPQHF.

The chain uses TRBV28 and TRBJ2-2, with D possibly TRBD2 on 6 matching bases. This CDR3 has 14 amino acids. V lost 1 base and J lost 7, with 10 bases in between. Germline CDR1 reads MDHEN; CDR2 reads SYDVKM. CDR3 in amino acids: CASSLLGGVGELFF. CDR3 DNA: TGTGCCAGCAGTTTATTGGGGGGAGTCGGGGAGCTGTTTTTT.

The chain links TRBV14 to TRBJ2-6; possible D gene TRBD1, 5 bases. Trimming took 2 bases from V and 1 from J, leaving 15 bases between them. The CDR3 has 18 amino acids. Per the germline V gene, CDR1 is SGHDN and CDR2 is FVKESK. CDR3 nucleotide sequence: TGTGCCAGCAGCCAATGGCAGGGCAAGGAGTCTGGGGCCAACGTCCTGACTTTC. It encodes CASSQWQGKESGANVLTF.

The CDR3: CASSLYRLGPYEQYF. DNA of the CDR3: TGTGCCAGCAGTTTATACCGACTAGGGCCCTACGAGCAGTACTTC. This chain links TRBV27 with TRBJ2-7, with D possibly TRBD2 on 6 matching bases. This CDR3 is built from 15 residues. Germline V gene sequence: CDR1 MNHEY, CDR2 SMNVEV (reference sequence). V was pared by 1 base and J by 2 bases, with 12 bases between.

The chain's CDR3 is CASSLRPGRLSSGYTF. DNA of the CDR3: TGTGCCAGCAGCTTGCGTCCAGGTCGCCTGAGTTCTGGCTACACCTTC. V is TRBV7-2 and J is TRBJ1-2; D unresolved. This CDR3 region has 16 residues. Trimming cost V 3 bases and J 7 bases, with 21 bases left between them. Germline CDR1 reads SGHTA; CDR2 reads FQGNSA.

Only a few counts were recorded for this clone. The V call is TRBV19, the J call TRBJ1-3; D remains unclear. The CDR3 extends over 13 amino acids. The germline V and J ends were trimmed by 5 bases and 0 bases, with 5 bases remaining between them. Germline V CDR1 and CDR2: LNHDA, SQIVND (reference sequence). CDR3: CASSYSSGNTIYF. As DNA, the CDR3 is TGTGCCAGTAGTTACAGCTCTGGAAACACCATATATTTT.

The chain combines TRBV7-9 with TRBJ1-2; 9 nucleotides match TRBD1. V was pared by 1 base and J by 4 bases, with 10 bases of the junction left unmatched. The CDR3 sequence is 17 residues long. Germline loops: CDR1 SEHNR, CDR2 FQNEAQ (reference sequence). The CDR3 loop reads CASSLVLGQGIIYGYTF. The DNA of the CDR3 is TGTGCCAGCAGCTTAGTGCTTGGACAGGGGATCATCTATGGCTACACCTTC.

In this sample, this clone turned up a few times. The same CDR3 arises from other DNA sequences in this sample as well. The chain employs TRBV28 and TRBJ2-2; D call uncertain. Germline V gene lookup returns CDR1 MDHEN and CDR2 SYDVKM. The CDR3 spans 12 residues. Trimming pared 6 bases from V and 3 bases from J, leaving 5 bases between. CDR3: CASRGYTGELFF. The CDR3 DNA is TGTGCCAGCAGGGGCTACACCGGGGAGCTGTTTTTT.

As regards this clone: This sample includes further DNA sequences coding for the same CDR3. The rearrangement links TRBV9 to TRBJ1-3; D gene unclear. Trimming removed 0 bases from V and 0 bases from J, with 7 bases in between. The CDR3 is 15 amino acids. Germline V gene sequence: CDR1 SGDLS, CDR2 YYNGEE. CDR3 sequence reads: CASSVDPSSGNTIYF. CDR3 DNA: TGTGCCAGCAGCGTAGATCCGAGCTCTGGAAACACCATATATTTT.

J is TRBJ2-5 and V is TRBV5-1; D may be TRBD1 (5 bases). Germline CDR1 reads SGHRS; CDR2 reads YFSETQ. V was clipped by 1 base and J by 0 bases, with 13 bases between them. The CDR3 is 16 residues long. The CDR3 nucleotides are TGCGCCAGCAGCTTGAGCTTGCGACAGAACCAAGAGACCCAGTACTTC. Protein sequence: CASSLSLRQNQETQYF.

For this clone: The sample holds other DNA sequences that translate to the same CDR3. The chain carries TRBV30 and TRBJ2-1, with D uncertain. There are 11 residues in the CDR3. Germline CDR1 is GTSNPN and CDR2 is SVGIG (reference sequence). V was clipped by 0 bases and J by 7 bases, with 4 bases between them. The CDR3 sequence is CAWSVRNEQFF. Written as DNA, the CDR3 is TGTGCCTGGAGTGTAAGGAATGAGCAGTTCTTC.

The chain uses TRBV4-1 and TRBJ2-4; TRBD2 might be the D (5 bases). Looked up from germline, CDR1 is MGHRA and CDR2 is YSYEKL. The CDR3 is 14 residues long. The ends were cut back, 7 bases at V and 0 bases at J, with 10 bases in the middle. The CDR3 spells CASNGVLAKNIQYF. The CDR3 coding sequence is TGCGCCAGCAACGGGGTCCTAGCCAAAAACATTCAGTACTTC.

This sequence joins TRBV7-2 and TRBJ2-5, with 7 bases identical to TRBD2. Germline CDR1 reads SGHTA; CDR2 reads FQGNSA. The CDR3 is made up of 16 amino acids. J was trimmed by 7 bases and V by 1 base; bases with no gene match: 12. This chain's CDR3 is CASSLVSGTTTGTQYF. DNA for the CDR3: TGTGCCAGCAGCTTAGTAAGCGGGACCACCACTGGGACCCAGTACTTC.

The V and J genes are TRBV2 and TRBJ1-5; 7 nucleotides agree with TRBD1. Germline V gives CDR1 SNHLY, CDR2 FYNNEI. Germline trimming cut 8 bases from V and 8 bases from J; bases unmatched to any gene: 12. The CDR3 runs 14 residues. The CDR3 coding sequence is TGTGCCAGCGGCCGCGCCGGGACAGAGGAGCCCCAGCATTTT. Translating it yields CASGRAGTEEPQHF.

Turning to this clone: Other DNA sequences in the same sample also yield this CDR3. The rearrangement uses TRBV18 and TRBJ2-7; 7 bases align to TRBD1. J was trimmed by 0 bases and V by 3 bases; bases with no gene match: 5. Looked up from germline, CDR1 is KGHSH and CDR2 is LQKENI. This CDR3 contains 15 residues. CDR3 nucleotides: TGTGCCAGCTCACCGGGACAGACCAGCTCCTACGAGCAGTACTTC. It encodes CASSPGQTSSYEQYF.

The sample holds a few counts of this clone. Within the sample, other DNA sequences also encode this same CDR3. This chain links TRBV9 with TRBJ1-5; D is unclear. CDR3 length equals 14 residues. Between the trimmed V and J ends, which lost 0 bases and 0 bases, there was a span of 4 bases. Germline lookup yields CDR1 SGDLS and CDR2 YYNGEE. CDR3 DNA: TGTGCCAGCAGCGTAGGAGGTAGCAATCAGCCCCAGCATTTT. Translation: CASSVGGSNQPQHF. The variable domain in full, completed from reference TRBV9 and TRBJ1-5, reads DSGVTQTPKHLITATGQRVTLRCSPRSGDLSVYWYQQSLDQGLQFLIQYYNGEERAKGNILERFSAQQFPDLHSELNLSSLELGDSALYFCASSVGGSNQPQHFGDGTRLSIL.

The rearrangement joins TRBV5-1 to TRBJ1-4, with 7 bases identical to TRBD1. Unmatched junction bases numbered 9, after V lost 4 bases and J lost 3 bases. This CDR3 is 16 amino acids long. CDR1 is SGHRS and CDR2 is YFSETQ in the germline V gene. CDR3 sequence (DNA): TGCGCCAGCAGCCGATCGGAGGGGGCGGCTAATGAAAAACTGTTTTTT. Translating it yields CASSRSEGAANEKLFF.

The chain carries TRBV5-4 and TRBJ2-1; maybe TRBD2 (5 bases). The CDR3 consists of 14 residues. Germline CDR1 and CDR2: SGHNT and YYREEE (reference sequence). V lost 2 bases, J lost 2 bases, and 8 bases lay in between. The CDR3 protein is CASSFPGTYNEQFF. CDR3 coding DNA: TGTGCCAGCAGCTTTCCGGGAACCTACAATGAGCAGTTCTTC.

V usage is TRBV6-5 and J usage is TRBJ1-2; TRBD1 might be the D (5 bases). Germline V gene sequence: CDR1 MNHEY, CDR2 SVGAGI. CDR3 length: 13 amino acids. V gave up 5 bases and J gave up 4 bases, with 11 bases separating them. The CDR3, as DNA: TGTGCCAGCAGTGCGCAGGGTTTCTATGGCTACACCTTC. It is translated as CASSAQGFYGYTF.

A single count supports this clone. The gene calls are TRBV4-2 and TRBJ1-4; D remains ambiguous. The CDR3 runs to 15 residues. CDR1 and CDR2 (germline): LGHNA, YNFKEQ. V shed 0 bases and J shed 4 bases, with 9 bases lying between them. The CDR3 sequence: CASSQDLSVNEKLFF. CDR3 DNA sequence: TGTGCCAGCAGCCAAGATTTGTCAGTTAATGAAAAACTGTTTTTT.

The V gene is TRBV29-1, the J gene TRBJ2-5, with D perhaps TRBD1 (5 bases). Germline lookup yields CDR1 SQVTM and CDR2 ANQGSEA. CDR3 length: 13 residues. V shed 4 bases and J shed 2 bases, with 11 bases lying between them. The CDR3 bases are TGCAGCGTTGCTAGGGGAATTCAAGAGACCCAGTACTTC. Its translation: CSVARGIQETQYF.

V is TRBV5-1 and J is TRBJ2-3; the match to TRBD2 covers 14 bases. The germline V gene has CDR1 SGHRS and CDR2 YFSETQ. There are 17 residues in the CDR3. After removal of 2 bases from V and 5 bases from J, the junction contained 7 bases not matched to a gene. The CDR3 loop reads CASSFPGLAGARDTQYF. The CDR3 region has the DNA TGCGCCAGCAGCTTTCCGGGACTAGCGGGAGCGAGAGATACGCAGTATTTT.

In DNA form, the CDR3 reads TGTGCCAGCAGTAGCGGGAGTAGCAACGAGCAGTACTTC. Protein: CASSSGSSNEQYF. The rearrangement links TRBV6-5 to TRBJ2-5; the match to TRBD2 covers 8 bases. The better agreement between TRBJ2-7 and the DNA end casts doubt on the J call. CDR3 length: 13 residues. CDR1 and CDR2 (germline): MNHEY, SVGAGI.